The entry that follows covers one T cell receptor beta chain sequence. Its antigen remains unidentified. Using immunoSEQ multiplex PCR, the repertoire was profiled, and TCRdb retains in-frame clones only, with some absent. Among around 30,000 clones listed, around 80% were seen once. The time point was: week 23, last vaccination. The content of each vaccine dose was 300 ug of mutant IDH1 20-mer peptide, and topical imiquimod accompanied it. These data come from a study of a mutant IDH1 vaccine in newly diagnosed glioma. Study-wide background: All eight of the vaccinations patients received fell in weeks 1, 3, 5, 7, 11, 15, 19 and 23. Either 4-6 weeks after radiotherapy alone or alongside temozolomide, vaccination was begun. Receipt of radiotherapy, temozolomide, or both preceded the study, and most received both. Study-wide points: Top-clonotype changes in peripheral T cells seemed unrelated to pseudoprogression.

V was pared by 8 bases and J by 4 bases, with 9 bases between. The CDR3 is made up of 13 amino acids. Germline CDR1 reads SGHAT; CDR2 reads FQNNGV. The chain has TRBV11-2 and TRBJ2-6, with D unclear. The clonotype comes from a woman aged 18-29 years with glioma. This material consisted of PBMCs, taken from a glioma patient whose treatment included an IDH1 peptide vaccine. Here the CDR3 DNA reads TGTGCCAGCGGATTCTTCGGGGCCAACGTCCTGACTTTC. Translating gives CASGFFGANVLTF.